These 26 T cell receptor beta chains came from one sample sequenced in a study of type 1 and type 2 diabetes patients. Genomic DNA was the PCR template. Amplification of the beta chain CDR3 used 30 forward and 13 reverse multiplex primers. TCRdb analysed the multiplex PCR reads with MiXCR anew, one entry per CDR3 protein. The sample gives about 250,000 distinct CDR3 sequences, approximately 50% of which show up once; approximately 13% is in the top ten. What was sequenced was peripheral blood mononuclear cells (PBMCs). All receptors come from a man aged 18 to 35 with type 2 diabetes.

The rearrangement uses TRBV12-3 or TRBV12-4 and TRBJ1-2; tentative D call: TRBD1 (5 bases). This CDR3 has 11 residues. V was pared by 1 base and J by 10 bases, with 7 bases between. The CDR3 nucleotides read TGTGCCAGCAGTTTAGGGGGCACCTACACCTTC. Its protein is CASSLGGTYTF.

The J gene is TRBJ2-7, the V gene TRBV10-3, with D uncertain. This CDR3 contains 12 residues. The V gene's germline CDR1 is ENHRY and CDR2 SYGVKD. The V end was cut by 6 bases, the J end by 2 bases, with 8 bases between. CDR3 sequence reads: CAIRVRTYEQYF. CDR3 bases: TGTGCCATCAGGGTACGAACCTACGAGCAGTACTTC.

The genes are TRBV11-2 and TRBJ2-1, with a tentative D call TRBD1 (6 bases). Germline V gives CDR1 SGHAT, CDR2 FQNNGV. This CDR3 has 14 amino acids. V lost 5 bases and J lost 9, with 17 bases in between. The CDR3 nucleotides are TGTGCCAGCAGCCAAGGGGGTGACGGGGCTGAGCAGTTCTTC. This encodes CASSQGGDGAEQFF.

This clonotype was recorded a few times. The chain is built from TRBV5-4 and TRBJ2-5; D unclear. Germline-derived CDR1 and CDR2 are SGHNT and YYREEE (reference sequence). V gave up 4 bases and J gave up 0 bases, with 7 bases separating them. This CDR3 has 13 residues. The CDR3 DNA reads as TGTGCCAGCAGCCCGAGCTACCAAGAGACCCAGTACTTC. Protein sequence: CASSPSYQETQYF.

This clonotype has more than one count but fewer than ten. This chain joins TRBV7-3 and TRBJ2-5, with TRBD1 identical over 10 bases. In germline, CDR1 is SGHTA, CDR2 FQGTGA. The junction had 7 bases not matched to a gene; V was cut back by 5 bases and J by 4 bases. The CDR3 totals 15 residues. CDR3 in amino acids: CASSPTGGAGETQYF. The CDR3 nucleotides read TGTGCCAGCAGCCCGACAGGGGGCGCGGGAGAGACCCAGTACTTC.

The CDR3 sequence is CASSSENYNEQFF. CDR3 nucleotides: TGTGCCAGCAGTTCGGAAAACTACAATGAGCAGTTCTTC. This rearrangement joins TRBV6-1 to TRBJ2-1; the D is unclear. V lost 5 bases, J lost 3 bases, and 8 bases lay in between. This CDR3 has 13 amino acids. Germline CDR1 and CDR2: MNHNS and SASEGT.

Here the CDR3 reads CASSQATPGTKSYEQYF. In DNA form, the CDR3 reads TGCGCCAGCAGCCAAGCCACCCCCGGGACAAAGTCCTACGAGCAGTACTTC. The genes are TRBV4-1 and TRBJ2-7; D might be TRBD1 (6 bases). The V end lost 1 base, the J end lost 1 base, and 17 bases lay between the germline ends. Germline V gene lookup returns CDR1 MGHRA and CDR2 YSYEKL. The CDR3 runs 17 residues.

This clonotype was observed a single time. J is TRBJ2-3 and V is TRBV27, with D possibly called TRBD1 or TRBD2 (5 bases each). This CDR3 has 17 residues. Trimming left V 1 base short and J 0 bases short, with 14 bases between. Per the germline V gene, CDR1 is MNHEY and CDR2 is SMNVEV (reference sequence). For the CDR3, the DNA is TGTGCCAGCAGTTTATTGGGGGACCGCCTAAGCACAGATACGCAGTATTTT. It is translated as CASSLLGDRLSTDTQYF.

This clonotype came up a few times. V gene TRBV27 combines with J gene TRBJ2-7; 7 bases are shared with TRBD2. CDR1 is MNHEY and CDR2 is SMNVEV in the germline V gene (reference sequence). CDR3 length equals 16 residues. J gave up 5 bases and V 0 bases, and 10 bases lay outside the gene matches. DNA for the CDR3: TGTGCCAGCAGTTTATCGTATTTCGGGGGGTTACACGAGCAGTACTTC. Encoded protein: CASSLSYFGGLHEQYF.

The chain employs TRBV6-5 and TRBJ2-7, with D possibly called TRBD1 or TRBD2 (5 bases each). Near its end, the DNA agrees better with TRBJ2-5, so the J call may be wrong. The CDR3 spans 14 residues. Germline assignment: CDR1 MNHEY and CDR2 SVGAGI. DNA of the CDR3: TGTGCCAGCAGTTACGCCGAGCCAGGGAGGACCCAGTACTTC. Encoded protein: CASSYAEPGRTQYF.

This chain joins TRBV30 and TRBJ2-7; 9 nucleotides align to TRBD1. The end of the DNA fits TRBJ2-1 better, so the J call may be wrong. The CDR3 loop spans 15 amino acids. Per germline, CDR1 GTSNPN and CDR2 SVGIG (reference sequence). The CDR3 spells CAWIMGTGSYNEQFF. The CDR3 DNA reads TGTGCCTGGATTATGGGGACAGGGTCCTACAATGAGCAGTTCTTC.

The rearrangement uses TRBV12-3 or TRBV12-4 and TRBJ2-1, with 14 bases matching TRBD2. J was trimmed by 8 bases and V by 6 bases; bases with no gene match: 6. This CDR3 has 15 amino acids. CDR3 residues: CASRAPGLAGDEQFF. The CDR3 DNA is TGTGCCAGCAGAGCCCCGGGACTAGCGGGGGATGAGCAGTTCTTC.

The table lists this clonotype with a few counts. The CDR3 DNA is TGTGCCTGGAGTCCCAGGACAGGGCATACCGGGGAGCTGTTTTTT. Translated, it gives CAWSPRTGHTGELFF. This chain joins TRBV30 and TRBJ2-2; 8 bases map to TRBD1. The CDR3 loop spans 15 amino acids. Germline CDR1 is GTSNPN and CDR2 is SVGIG (reference sequence). V shed 2 bases and J 5 bases; nucleotides not matched to a gene: 7.

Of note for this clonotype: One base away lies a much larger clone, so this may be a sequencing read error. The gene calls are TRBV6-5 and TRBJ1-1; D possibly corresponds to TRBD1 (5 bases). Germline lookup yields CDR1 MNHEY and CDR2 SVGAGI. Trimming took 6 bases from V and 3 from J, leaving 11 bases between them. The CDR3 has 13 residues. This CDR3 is CASRVRGDTEAFF. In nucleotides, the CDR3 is TGTGCCAGCAGAGTGCGGGGGGACACTGAAGCTTTCTTT.

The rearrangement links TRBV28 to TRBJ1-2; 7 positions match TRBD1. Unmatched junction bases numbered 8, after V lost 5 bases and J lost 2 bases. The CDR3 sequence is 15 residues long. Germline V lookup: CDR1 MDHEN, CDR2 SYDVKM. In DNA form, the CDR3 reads TGTGCCAGCAGTATACGCTGGGGACAGAACTATGGCTACACCTTC. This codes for CASSIRWGQNYGYTF.

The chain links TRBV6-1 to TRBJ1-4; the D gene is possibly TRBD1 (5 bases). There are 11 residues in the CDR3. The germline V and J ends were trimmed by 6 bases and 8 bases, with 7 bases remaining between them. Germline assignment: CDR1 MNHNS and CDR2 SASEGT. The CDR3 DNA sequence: TGTGCCAGCAGCCGACAGGAAAAACTGTTTTTT. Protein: CASSRQEKLFF.

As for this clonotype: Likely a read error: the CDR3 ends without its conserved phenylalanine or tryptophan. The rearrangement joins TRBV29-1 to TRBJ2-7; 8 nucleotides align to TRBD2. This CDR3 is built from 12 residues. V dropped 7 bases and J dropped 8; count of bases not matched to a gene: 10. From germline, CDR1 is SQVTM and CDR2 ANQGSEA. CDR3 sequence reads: CSAPGGGNKQYL. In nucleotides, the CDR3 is TGCAGCGCCCCGGGGGGGGGCAACAAGCAGTACCTC.

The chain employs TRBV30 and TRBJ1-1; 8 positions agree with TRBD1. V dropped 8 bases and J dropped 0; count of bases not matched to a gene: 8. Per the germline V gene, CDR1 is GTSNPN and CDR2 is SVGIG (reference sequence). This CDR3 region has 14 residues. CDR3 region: CAGLAGGLNTEAFF. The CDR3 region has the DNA TGTGCCGGGTTGGCAGGGGGCTTGAACACTGAAGCTTTCTTT.

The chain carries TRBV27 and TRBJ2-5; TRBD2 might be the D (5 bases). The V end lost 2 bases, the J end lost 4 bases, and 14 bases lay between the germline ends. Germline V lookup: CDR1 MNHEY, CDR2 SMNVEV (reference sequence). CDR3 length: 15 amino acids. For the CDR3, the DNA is TGTGCCAGCAGTTTAGTGACGGGGAGTGGAGAGACCCAGTACTTC. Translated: CASSLVTGSGETQYF.

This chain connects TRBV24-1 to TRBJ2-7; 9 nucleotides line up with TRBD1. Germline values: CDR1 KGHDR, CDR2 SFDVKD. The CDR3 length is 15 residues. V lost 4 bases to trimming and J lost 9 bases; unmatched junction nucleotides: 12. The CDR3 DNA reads TGTGCCACCAGTGACTCCGGGACAGGGACGGGGGGGCAGTACTTC. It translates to CATSDSGTGTGGQYF.

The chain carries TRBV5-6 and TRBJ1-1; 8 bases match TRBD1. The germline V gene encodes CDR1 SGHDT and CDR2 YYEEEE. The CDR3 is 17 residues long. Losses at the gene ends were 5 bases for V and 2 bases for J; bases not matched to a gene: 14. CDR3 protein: CASRVLYRGQGNTEAFF. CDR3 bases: TGTGCCAGCAGAGTTTTATATCGTGGACAGGGAAACACTGAAGCTTTCTTT.

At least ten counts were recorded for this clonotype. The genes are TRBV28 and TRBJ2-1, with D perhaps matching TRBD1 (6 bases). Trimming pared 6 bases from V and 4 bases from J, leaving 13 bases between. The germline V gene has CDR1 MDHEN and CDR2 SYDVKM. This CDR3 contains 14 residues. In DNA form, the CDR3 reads TGTGCCAGCAGAAGACAGGATCTATACAATGAGCAGTTCTTC. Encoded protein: CASRRQDLYNEQFF.

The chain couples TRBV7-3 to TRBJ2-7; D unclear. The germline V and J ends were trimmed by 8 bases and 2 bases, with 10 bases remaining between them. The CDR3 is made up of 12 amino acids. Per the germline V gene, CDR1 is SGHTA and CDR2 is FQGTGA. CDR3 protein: CASVDGTYEQYF. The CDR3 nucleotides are TGTGCCAGCGTAGACGGAACCTACGAGCAGTACTTC.

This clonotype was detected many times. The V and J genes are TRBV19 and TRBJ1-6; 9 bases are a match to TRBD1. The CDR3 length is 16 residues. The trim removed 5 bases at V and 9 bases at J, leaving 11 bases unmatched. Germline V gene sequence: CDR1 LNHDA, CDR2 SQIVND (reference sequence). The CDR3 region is CASSATGGVYSSPLHF. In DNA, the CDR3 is TGTGCCAGTAGTGCCACAGGGGGCGTGTACTCTTCACCCCTCCACTTT.

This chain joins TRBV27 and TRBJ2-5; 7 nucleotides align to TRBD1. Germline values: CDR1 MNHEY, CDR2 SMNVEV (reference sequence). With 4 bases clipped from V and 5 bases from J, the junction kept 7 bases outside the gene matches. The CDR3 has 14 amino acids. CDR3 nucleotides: TGTGCCAGCAGTTCGACAGGGATACTGGAGACCCAGTACTTC. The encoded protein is CASSSTGILETQYF.

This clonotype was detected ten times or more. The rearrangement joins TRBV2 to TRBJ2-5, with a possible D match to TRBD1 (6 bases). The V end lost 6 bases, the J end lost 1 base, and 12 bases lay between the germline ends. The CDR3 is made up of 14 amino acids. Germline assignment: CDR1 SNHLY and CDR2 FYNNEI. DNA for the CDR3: TGTGCCAGCAGGGTGGACAGATCCCAAGAGACCCAGTACTTC. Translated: CASRVDRSQETQYF.